This T cell receptor beta chain comes out of a study of early T cells in non-severe SARS-CoV-2 infection. The CDR3 covers 13 residues. Germline lookup yields CDR1 SQVTM and CDR2 ANQGSEA. The V gene lost 7 bases and the J gene lost 3 bases, with 14 bases spanning the gap. TCRdb redid the calling of the 5' RACE reads with MiXCR, one entry per CDR3 protein. The sample contains 68,000 or so distinct CDR3 sequences, 10% to 15% of which appear only once. This clonotype was detected ten times or more. This clonotype was obtained from an adult who was a healthcare worker with PCR-confirmed SARS-CoV-2 infection or an uninfected control (not recorded which). The chain carries TRBV29-1 and TRBJ2-3, with D possibly TRBD1 on 5 matching bases. The sequenced sample was whole blood. CDR3 DNA: TGCAGCGCGACAGAGCACCCTACAGATACGCAGTATTTT. Translated: CSATEHPTDTQYF.